This T cell receptor (beta chain) was captured by sequencing in a study of blood T cell repertoires in COVID-19. TCRdb's table, derived via immunoSEQ multiplex PCR, lists solely in-frame clones and lacks some. Of 15,000 to 20,000 clones in the sample, 82% were seen once. V lost 4 bases and J lost 4; bases outside the gene matches: 8. Per the germline V gene, CDR1 is LGHDT and CDR2 is YNNKEL (reference sequence). The CDR3 totals 15 residues. V gene TRBV3-1 (or the pseudogene TRBV3-2) combines with J gene TRBJ1-2; 8 bases map to TRBD1. This TCR was recovered from a human donor in a cohort sampled during active COVID-19. Sequenced input: peripheral blood. For the CDR3, the DNA is TGTGCCAGCAGCCGCCCCCCGACAGGGGTCTATGGCTACACCTTC. Protein product: CASSRPPTGVYGYTF.